Listed here are 31 T cell receptor beta chains from one sample, sequenced in a study of T cell responses to AZD1222 COVID-19 vaccine. Produced via immunoSEQ multiplex PCR; TCRdb's table is partial and in-frame only. The sample lists some 130,000 clones; about 80% were seen once. The material sequenced was peripheral blood, taken on day 0 of AZD1222 vaccination. Source of these receptors: an adult in good health.

The chain employs TRBV19 and TRBJ1-2; maybe TRBD1 (5 bases). The CDR3 is made up of 13 amino acids. Trimming pared 7 bases from V and 7 bases from J, leaving 16 bases between. Germline CDR1 LNHDA, CDR2 SQIVND (reference sequence). The CDR3 is CASTLTGVGGYTF. The CDR3 bases are TGTGCCAGTACCCTCACGGGGGTAGGTGGCTACACCTTC. Supplemented by reference TRBV19 and TRBJ1-2, the full variable domain reads DGGITQSPKYLFRKEGQNVTLSCEQNLNHDAMYWYRQDPGQGLRLIYYSQIVNDFQKGDIAEGYSVSREKKESFPLTVTSAQKNPTAFYLCASTLTGVGGYTFGSGTRLTVV.

This chain joins TRBV5-6 and TRBJ1-2, with 12 positions matching TRBD1. The V segment lost 1 base and the J segment 2 bases; nucleotides outside the gene matches: 3. The germline CDR1 and CDR2 sequences are SGHDT and YYEEEE. The CDR3 has 16 residues. In DNA form, the CDR3 reads TGTGCCAGCAGCTTGTTCGGGACAGGGGGCAACTATGGCTACACCTTC. Translating it yields CASSLFGTGGNYGYTF.

This clone was counted only a few times. A read error may produce the germline difference seen at one junction end. The CDR3: CASSPLGNQQFF. The CDR3 region has the DNA TGTGCCAGCAGTCCCCTCGGCAATCAGCAGTTCTTC. The chain carries TRBV6-5 and TRBJ2-1; no clear D. The CDR3 is 12 residues long. In germline, CDR1 is MNHEY, CDR2 SVGAGI.

The gene calls are TRBV6-5 and TRBJ1-2; D is undetermined. Per the germline V gene, CDR1 is MNHEY and CDR2 is SVGAGI. The V and J ends lost 7 bases and 1 base respectively, with 4 bases between them. This CDR3 contains 11 residues. The CDR3, as DNA: TGTGCCAGCAAAAATAACTATGGCTACACCTTC. It codes for CASKNNYGYTF.

The chain is built from TRBV3-1 (or the pseudogene TRBV3-2) and TRBJ1-1; the D is unclear. This CDR3 has 12 residues. Between the trimmed V and J ends, which lost 8 bases and 4 bases, there was a span of 11 bases. CDR1 is LGHDT and CDR2 is YNNKEL in the germline V gene (reference sequence). CDR3 in amino acids: CASGYGSTEAFF. CDR3 DNA: TGTGCCAGCGGGTATGGGAGCACTGAAGCTTTCTTT.

The J gene is TRBJ1-2, the V gene TRBV6-6; D gene ambiguous. The CDR3 contains 12 residues. The V end lost 7 bases, the J end lost 6 bases, and 12 bases lay between the germline ends. Germline V gene lookup returns CDR1 MNHNY and CDR2 SVGAGI (reference sequence). CDR3 coding DNA: TGTGCCAGCAACGAGGGAGGGAATGGCTACACCTTC. Translation gives CASNEGGNGYTF.

The gene calls are TRBV18 and TRBJ2-7; tentatively, D is TRBD1 or TRBD2 (5 bases each). CDR3 length: 11 amino acids. Germline V gene data show CDR1 as KGHSH and CDR2 as LQKENI. Between the trimmed V and J ends, which lost 4 bases and 10 bases, there was a span of 11 bases. CDR3 sequence: CASSRGESQYF. The DNA for the CDR3 is TGTGCCAGCTCACGAGGGGAGTCCCAGTACTTC.

This sequence joins TRBV10-3 and TRBJ2-1; D gene unclear. V was shortened by 4 bases and J by 9 bases, with 16 bases between the two germline ends. The CDR3 is 14 amino acids. Germline V gene sequence: CDR1 ENHRY, CDR2 SYGVKD. CDR3 sequence reads: CAISVAREKVEQFF. CDR3 DNA: TGTGCCATCAGTGTTGCTAGAGAGAAGGTTGAGCAGTTCTTC.

Here the CDR3 DNA reads TGCGCCAGCAGTGAGTTGGCCTATAGCGGGGGGAACCAAGAGACCCAGTACTTC. It specifies CASSELAYSGGNQETQYF. This chain connects TRBV10-2 to TRBJ2-5; 10 nucleotides match TRBD2. From germline, CDR1 is WSHSY and CDR2 SAAADI. Unmatched junction bases numbered 8, after V lost 1 base and J lost 0 bases. CDR3 length: 18 residues.

The V gene is TRBV15, the J gene TRBJ1-1, with 9 positions matching TRBD1. The CDR3 is made up of 14 amino acids. Germline CDR1 LNHNV, CDR2 YYDKDF (reference sequence). The J segment lost 7 bases and the V segment lost 5 bases, leaving 8 bases of the junction unmatched. The CDR3 is CATSGNRGLGEAFF. The CDR3 DNA reads TGTGCCACCAGCGGAAACAGGGGGCTCGGTGAAGCTTTCTTT.

V gene TRBV30 combines with J gene TRBJ2-1; 11 bases agree with TRBD2. Per the germline V gene, CDR1 is GTSNPN and CDR2 is SVGIG (reference sequence). The CDR3 length is 18 residues. V was clipped by 1 base and J by 2 bases; unmatched bases: 10. The DNA of the CDR3 is TGTGCCTGGAGTGGGCTAGCGGGGGGCCGACAGACCTACAATGAGCAGTTCTTC. It is translated as CAWSGLAGGRQTYNEQFF.

The chain recombines TRBV14 with TRBJ2-1, with 8 bases lining up with TRBD1. The CDR3 runs to 15 residues. Germline assignment: CDR1 SGHDN and CDR2 FVKESK. V lost 2 bases and J lost 2; bases outside the gene matches: 2. CDR3 region: CASSQSGGPYNEQFF. The DNA of the CDR3 is TGTGCCAGCAGCCAATCAGGGGGCCCCTACAATGAGCAGTTCTTC. Full variable domain (outside the CDR3, taken from reference TRBV14 and TRBJ2-1): EAGVTQFPSHSVIEKGQTVTLRCDPISGHDNLYWYRRVMGKEIKFLLHFVKESKQDESGMPNNRFLAERTGGTYSTLKVQPAELEDSGVYFCASSQSGGPYNEQFFGPGTRLTVL.

The chain recombines TRBV7-3 with TRBJ2-2, with 7 bases fitting TRBD2. The CDR3 extends over 16 amino acids. With 1 base clipped from V and 2 bases from J, the junction kept 4 bases outside the gene matches. From germline, CDR1 is SGHTA and CDR2 FQGTGA. Here the CDR3 reads CASSLMSGGNTGELFF. As DNA, the CDR3 is TGTGCCAGCAGCTTAATGTCGGGGGGAAACACCGGGGAGCTGTTTTTT.

This CDR3 reads CASSPGQLGGYTF. The DNA for the CDR3 is TGTGCCAGCAGCCCCGGACAGTTAGGCGGCTACACCTTC. The V gene is TRBV3-1 (or the pseudogene TRBV3-2), the J gene TRBJ1-2; D might be TRBD1 (6 bases). The CDR3 covers 13 residues. V lost 4 bases and J lost 8, with 14 bases in between. Germline-derived CDR1 and CDR2 are LGHDT and YNNKEL (reference sequence).

The chain is built from TRBV5-1 and TRBJ1-2, with 8 positions matching TRBD1. Germline values: CDR1 SGHRS, CDR2 YFSETQ. There are 15 residues in the CDR3. The V segment lost 4 bases and the J segment 0 bases; nucleotides outside the gene matches: 5. CDR3 sequence reads: CASSVQGAANYGYTF. The CDR3 nucleotides read TGCGCCAGCAGCGTGCAGGGGGCCGCTAACTATGGCTACACCTTC.

CDR3 sequence: CASSLARASGGAGTDTQYF. The CDR3 DNA reads as TGTGCCAGCAGCTTGGCCCGGGCTAGCGGGGGGGCTGGAACAGATACGCAGTATTTT. J is TRBJ2-3 and V is TRBV5-4, with 12 bases identical to TRBD2. The CDR3 is 19 residues long. Germline assignment: CDR1 SGHNT and CDR2 YYREEE (reference sequence). V was clipped by 0 bases and J by 3 bases; unmatched bases: 11. The variable domain in full, completed from reference TRBV5-4 and TRBJ2-3, reads ETGVTQSPTHLIKTRGQQVTLRCSSQSGHNTVSWYQQALGQGPQFIFQYYREEENGRGNFPPRFSGLQFPNYSSELNVNALELDDSALYLCASSLARASGGAGTDTQYFGPGTRLTVL.

The V gene is TRBV30, the J gene TRBJ2-7; D remains ambiguous. Trimming shortened V by 4 bases and J by 2 bases, and 21 bases separated the two germline ends. CDR3 size: 16 residues. Germline CDR1 GTSNPN, CDR2 SVGIG (reference sequence). The CDR3 is CAWTPLGSRTPYEQYF. The CDR3 bases are TGTGCCTGGACCCCGTTGGGCAGCAGAACCCCCTACGAGCAGTACTTC.

For the CDR3, the DNA is TGTGCCACCAGCAGAGATCTGGGGGGCGTCACTGGGGGCTACACCTTC. Its protein product is CATSRDLGGVTGGYTF. The rearrangement joins TRBV15 to TRBJ1-2, with D possibly matching TRBD1 (6 bases). Germline V CDR1 and CDR2: LNHNV, YYDKDF (reference sequence). The CDR3 extends over 16 amino acids. The V gene lost 0 bases and the J gene lost 8 bases, with 19 bases spanning the gap.

The V and J genes are TRBV30 and TRBJ2-7, with 10 positions matching TRBD1. This CDR3 comprises 15 residues. Germline CDR1 is GTSNPN and CDR2 is SVGIG (reference sequence). The J segment lost 5 bases and the V segment lost 4 bases, leaving 11 bases of the junction unmatched. In DNA, the CDR3 is TGTGCCTGGACCCCCTGGACAGGGGGGTCCCACGAGCAGTACTTC. Residues: CAWTPWTGGSHEQYF.

J is TRBJ1-1 and V is TRBV5-1; maybe TRBD1 (6 bases). CDR3 size: 16 residues. Germline V lookup: CDR1 SGHRS, CDR2 YFSETQ. Trimming took 0 bases from V and 0 from J, leaving 12 bases between them. The CDR3: CASSLGIGTLNTEAFF. CDR3 in DNA: TGCGCCAGCAGCTTGGGTATAGGGACACTGAACACTGAAGCTTTCTTT.

The sample holds a few counts of this clone. The chain recombines TRBV28 with TRBJ1-6, with D unclear. V shed 5 bases and J shed 0 bases, with 8 bases lying between them. The CDR3 is 15 amino acids. From germline, CDR1 is MDHEN and CDR2 SYDVKM. The CDR3 bases are TGTGCCAGCAGTGCCTCGGACTCCTATAATTCACCCCTCCACTTT. Translation gives CASSASDSYNSPLHF.

The genes are TRBV9 and TRBJ1-1; no reliable D call. The CDR3 consists of 13 residues. The germline gives CDR1 SGDLS, CDR2 YYNGEE. Trimming stripped 2 bases from V and 7 bases from J, with 12 bases between. CDR3: CASSVKGHGEAFF. The CDR3 bases are TGTGCCAGCAGCGTCAAGGGTCATGGTGAAGCTTTCTTT.

The gene calls are TRBV6-5 and TRBJ1-5; a weak D match, TRBD1 (5 bases). Per germline, CDR1 MNHEY and CDR2 SVGAGI. This CDR3 region has 15 residues. Trimming removed 5 bases from V and 6 bases from J, with 17 bases in between. In DNA, the CDR3 is TGTGCCAGCAGTCTTCAGGATTCAAGGGGTCAGCCCCAGCATTTT. Its protein product is CASSLQDSRGQPQHF.

The genes are TRBV3-1 (or the pseudogene TRBV3-2) and TRBJ2-3; the D is unclear. The CDR3 consists of 16 residues. Germline lookup yields CDR1 LGHDT and CDR2 YNNKEL (reference sequence). The V end lost 1 base, the J end lost 0 bases, and 11 bases lay between the germline ends. Written as DNA, the CDR3 is TGTGCCAGCAGCCAAGTACGACCTAGAAGCACAGATACGCAGTATTTT. Encoded protein: CASSQVRPRSTDTQYF.

This clone was counted a few times. This chain links TRBV30 with TRBJ1-2; D remains ambiguous. This CDR3 comprises 12 residues. Germline CDR1 reads GTSNPN; CDR2 reads SVGIG (reference sequence). V was cut by 6 bases and J by 8 bases, with 16 bases left in between. Here the CDR3 reads CACHGRGFGYTF. The DNA for the CDR3 is TGTGCCTGTCACGGTAGAGGGTTCGGCTACACCTTC.

The sample holds one count of this clone. The V and J genes are TRBV5-1 and TRBJ1-2; 10 nucleotides agree with TRBD1. CDR3 length equals 17 residues. Trimming took 5 bases from V and 1 from J; bases not matched to a gene: 11. The germline CDR1 and CDR2 sequences are SGHRS and YFSETQ. CDR3 bases: TGCGCCAGCAGGGAAGGGACAGGGGCCTTTTTTAACTATGGCTACACCTTC. It translates to CASREGTGAFFNYGYTF.

The V gene is TRBV7-9, the J gene TRBJ1-3, with 7 bases lining up with TRBD1. The CDR3 consists of 13 residues. V lost 6 bases, J lost 7 bases, and 6 bases stayed unmatched. CDR1 and CDR2 from the germline V gene are SEHNR and FQNEAQ (reference sequence). DNA of the CDR3: TGTGCCAGCAGATCAGGACAGGTGAACACCATATATTTT. Translated: CASRSGQVNTIYF.

V gene TRBV30 combines with J gene TRBJ1-5; a weak D match, TRBD1 (5 bases). Per germline, CDR1 GTSNPN and CDR2 SVGIG (reference sequence). The CDR3 loop spans 15 amino acids. V lost 1 base and J 3 bases, leaving 13 bases between the germline ends. The CDR3 nucleotides read TGTGCCTGGAGTGGAGCTAACAGGAACAATCAGCCCCAGCATTTT. As protein: CAWSGANRNNQPQHF.

The rearrangement uses TRBV11-2 and TRBJ1-2, with 8 bases fitting TRBD1. Looked up from germline, CDR1 is SGHAT and CDR2 is FQNNGV. V gave up 4 bases and J gave up 7 bases; unmatched junction bases: 8. There are 14 residues in the CDR3. The CDR3 nucleotides read TGTGCCAGCAGCTCTCAAGCGACAGGGGCTGGCTACACCTTC. It translates to CASSSQATGAGYTF.

This clone was seen once. The V call is TRBV7-9, the J call TRBJ1-2; no clear D. This CDR3 has 12 amino acids. The V and J ends lost 1 base and 2 bases respectively, with 2 bases between them. Germline CDR1 reads SEHNR; CDR2 reads FQNEAQ (reference sequence). The CDR3 region has the DNA TGTGCCAGCAGCTTAGGGAACTATGGCTACACCTTC. Its translation is CASSLGNYGYTF.

The chain links TRBV11-2 to TRBJ1-1, with D uncertain. The CDR3 contains 16 residues. V shed 0 bases and J shed 4 bases, with 15 bases lying between them. Looked up from germline, CDR1 is SGHAT and CDR2 is FQNNGV. CDR3 residues: CASSLDHPGGSTEAFF. The CDR3 bases are TGTGCCAGCAGCTTAGATCACCCGGGAGGGAGCACTGAAGCTTTCTTT.